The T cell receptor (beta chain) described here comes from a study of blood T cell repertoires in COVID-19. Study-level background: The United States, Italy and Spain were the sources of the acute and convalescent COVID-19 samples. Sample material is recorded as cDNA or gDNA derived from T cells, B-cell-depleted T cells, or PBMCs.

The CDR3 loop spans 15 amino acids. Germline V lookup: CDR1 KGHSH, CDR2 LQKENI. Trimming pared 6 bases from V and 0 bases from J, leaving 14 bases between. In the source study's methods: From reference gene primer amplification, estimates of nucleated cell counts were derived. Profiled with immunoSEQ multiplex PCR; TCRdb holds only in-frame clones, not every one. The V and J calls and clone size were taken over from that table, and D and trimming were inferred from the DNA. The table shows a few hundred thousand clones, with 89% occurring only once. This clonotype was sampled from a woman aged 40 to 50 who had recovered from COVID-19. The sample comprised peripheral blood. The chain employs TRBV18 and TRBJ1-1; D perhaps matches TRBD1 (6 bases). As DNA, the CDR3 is TGTGCCAGCTCTGCAGGGGCCAACATGAACACTGAAGCTTTCTTT. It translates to CASSAGANMNTEAFF.